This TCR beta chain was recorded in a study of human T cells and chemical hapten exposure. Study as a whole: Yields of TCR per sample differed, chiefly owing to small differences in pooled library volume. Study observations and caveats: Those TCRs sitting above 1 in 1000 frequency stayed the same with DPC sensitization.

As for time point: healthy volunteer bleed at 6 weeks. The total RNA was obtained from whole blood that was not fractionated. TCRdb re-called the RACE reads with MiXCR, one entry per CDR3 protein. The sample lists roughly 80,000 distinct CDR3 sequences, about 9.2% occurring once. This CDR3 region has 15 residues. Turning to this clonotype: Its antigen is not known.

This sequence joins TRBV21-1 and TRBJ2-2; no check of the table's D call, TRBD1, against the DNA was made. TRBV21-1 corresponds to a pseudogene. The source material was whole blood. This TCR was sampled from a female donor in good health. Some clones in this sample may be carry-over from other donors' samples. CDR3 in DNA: TGTGCCTTCTACTGGGGGGGCGCGAACACCGGGGAGCTGTTTTTT. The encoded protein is CAFYWGGANTGELFF.